The present TCR beta chain was sequenced within a study of CD8+CD57+ T cells in acquired aplastic anemia (dated by TCRdb to the late 2010s). The study in broad terms: DNA extracted from sorted CD4+ and CD8+ cells had a mean of about 3.2 ug, with a range of about 0.19 to 27.4 ug. CD8+CD57+ expansion was defined as a frequency above the mean frequency observed in healthy subjects. Points the paper makes about the study in general: Between patients and healthy controls, no significant difference in CD8+ Simpson's diversity was found (P=0.060). About 30 CD8+ CDR3 sequences were found in both patients and controls but appeared to be highly expressed in patients and within the immunodominant clones of the patients.

This clonotype was counted between two and nine times. It lacks a known antigen. It has no much larger one-base neighbor in the sample; base qualities were not kept. Genomic DNA served as template for TCR beta VDJ combination and CDR3 sequence profiling. TCR repertoire sequencing was run on an Illumina HiSeq 2000. The authors' analysis ran thus. TRBV/TRBJ rearrangement plots, CDR3 size and DJ length profiles, and Simpson's diversity index were used to evaluate the repertoires. The immunodominant clone was defined as the most abundant DNA sequence in deep sequencing data. CDR3 amino acid sequences were checked for sharing between subjects and were compared against published repertoires and the VDJdb database. TCRdb reprocessed the public reads (quality trimming at Q25 with fastp, clone calling with MiXCR) and kept in-frame beta chains. Each entry merges the rows of one CDR3 protein and shows their most common DNA and genes. The V and J calls and clone size are TCRdb's, not the authors'. This sample has just over 450,000 distinct CDR3 sequences in its table, and more than 25% of those were observed once. Roughly 0.89% of the sample is taken by the ten largest.

Expansion of CD8+CD57+ cells had been shown by flow cytometry in the patients chosen for sequencing. All patients had severe acquired aplastic anemia diagnosed by International Study of Aplastic Anemia and Agranulocytosis and Camitta criteria. At the time blood was sampled, none of the patients had received any therapy. The study deep-sequenced TCR repertoires of sorted CD4+ and CD8+ blood T cells from severe aplastic anemia patients and healthy subjects. Patients were enrolled under clinicaltrials.gov protocols 00001620, 01623167, 00001397, 00071045, 00081523 and 00961064 in the USA. Ficoll-Paque density gradient centrifugation was used to isolate peripheral blood mononuclear cells. Before DNA extraction, CD4+ and CD8+ T cells were sorted by FACS or by magnetic beads. The germline V and J ends show losses of 6 bases and 1 base respectively, and no gene match explains 3 bases of the junction. The CDR3 spans 14 residues, from the cysteine through the phenylalanine. The DNA shown is the 42-base CDR3, in frame from base 1. The germline V gene supplies CDR1 MNHNS and CDR2 SASEGT.

The TCR sequence derives from a human donor with aplastic anemia. Specimen: sorted CD4+, CD8+, or CD8+CD57+ T cells (not recorded which) from PBMCs. Here the chain combines TRBV6-1 and TRBJ2-1; 7 junctional bases match TRBD2. This receptor has the CDR3 CASRMRESYNEQFF. The DNA sequence is TGTGCCAGCAGGATGCGGGAGTCCTACAATGAGCAGTTCTTC.